Shown below are 23 T cell receptor beta chains from a single sample sequenced in a study of shared clonotypes between healthy human individuals. Some clones are missing from TCRdb's copy, which holds only in-frame ones; the method was immunoSEQ multiplex PCR. The table lists 630,000 or so clones, about 98% of them singletons. Naive CD8 cells lacked CD45RO and underwent positive selection for CCR7, leaving out terminally differentiated effector memory CD45RA+ cells. Sequencing was done on a sample of naive CD8+ T cells sorted from blood. The source is a young man in good health.

The rearrangement links TRBV5-6 to TRBJ2-1, with 12 bases that match TRBD1. The CDR3 runs 16 residues. Germline CDR1 is SGHDT and CDR2 is YYEEEE. J lost 3 bases, V lost 3 bases, and 4 bases had no gene match. CDR3 amino acids: CASSWGQGAYYNEQFF. Written as DNA, the CDR3 is TGTGCCAGCAGCTGGGGACAGGGGGCTTACTACAATGAGCAGTTCTTC.

Details on this clone: In the same sample, other DNA sequences code for this CDR3. The chain couples TRBV10-3 to TRBJ2-7; TRBD2 matches 9 bases. The CDR3 length is 13 residues. Trimming cost V 2 bases and J 4 bases; bases outside gene matches: 0. Per germline, CDR1 ENHRY and CDR2 SYGVKD. In DNA form, the CDR3 reads TGTGCCATCAGTGAGGCGGGGGGGTACGAGCAGTACTTC. It yields the protein CAISEAGGYEQYF.

V usage is TRBV11-3 and J usage is TRBJ2-7, with 7 bases aligning to TRBD2. CDR1 is SGHNT, CDR2 YENEEA, per germline. After removal of 1 base from V and 2 bases from J, the junction contained 2 bases not matched to a gene. The CDR3 is made up of 14 amino acids. CDR3: CASSLASGTYEQYF. The CDR3 DNA reads as TGTGCCAGCAGCTTAGCTAGCGGAACCTACGAGCAGTACTTC. Based on the CDR3 plus reference TRBV11-3 and TRBJ2-7, the full variable domain is EAGVVQSPRYKIIEKKQPVAFWCNPISGHNTLYWYLQNLGQGPELLIRYENEEAVDDSQLPKDRFSAERLKGVDSTLKIQPAELGDSAVYLCASSLASGTYEQYFGPGTRLTVT.

This clone appeared a single time. J is TRBJ1-2 and V is TRBV7-9; no clear D. CDR1 SEHNR and CDR2 FQNEAQ come from the germline V gene (reference sequence). Trimming stripped 5 bases from V and 1 base from J, with 8 bases between. There are 13 residues in the CDR3. The CDR3 reads CASSAKYNYGYTF. CDR3 DNA sequence: TGTGCCAGCAGCGCGAAATATAACTATGGCTACACCTTC.

The gene calls are TRBV19 and TRBJ2-7; 13 bases are shared with TRBD2. The V and J ends lost 4 bases and 2 bases, in that order; junction bases with no gene match: 2. The CDR3 has 15 amino acids. The germline V gene encodes CDR1 LNHDA and CDR2 SQIVND (reference sequence). This CDR3 reads CASSNGLAGAYEQYF. CDR3 nucleotides: TGTGCCAGTAGTAACGGACTAGCGGGAGCCTACGAGCAGTACTTC.

The chain uses TRBV4-1 and TRBJ2-7, with D possibly matching TRBD1 (5 bases). The germline V gene has CDR1 MGHRA and CDR2 YSYEKL. Trimming cost V 0 bases and J 2 bases, with 11 bases left between them. The length of the CDR3 is 15 residues. The CDR3 nucleotides are TGCGCCAGCAGCCAAGACTGGGGCACAGCCTACGAGCAGTACTTC. Translation gives CASSQDWGTAYEQYF.

In its sample, this clone was seen once. Other DNA sequences within the sample encode an identical CDR3. The V call is TRBV7-9, the J call TRBJ2-7, with D possibly TRBD2 on 5 matching bases. The V end lost 5 bases, the J end lost 2 bases, and 10 bases lay between the germline ends. The CDR3 length is 13 residues. The germline gives CDR1 SEHNR, CDR2 FQNEAQ (reference sequence). CDR3 DNA: TGTGCCAGCAGCCTTAGGGAGACCTACGAGCAGTACTTC. It codes for CASSLRETYEQYF.

The chain has TRBV7-8 and TRBJ2-7, with D possibly being TRBD1 (5 bases). This CDR3 is 15 amino acids long. Germline V gene lookup returns CDR1 SGHVS and CDR2 FQNEAQ. Trimming left V 3 bases short and J 0 bases short, with 12 bases between. CDR3 sequence: CASSFRVYASYEQYF. The DNA of the CDR3 is TGTGCCAGCAGCTTCAGGGTCTACGCCTCCTACGAGCAGTACTTC.

The rearrangement links TRBV2 to TRBJ2-7; no reliable D call. From germline, CDR1 is SNHLY and CDR2 FYNNEI. The CDR3 is made up of 14 amino acids. V was cut by 3 bases and J by 1 base, with 10 bases left in between. CDR3 sequence: CASSDGHNSYEQYF. Written as DNA, the CDR3 is TGTGCCAGCAGTGACGGGCACAATTCCTACGAGCAGTACTTC. The variable domain in full, completed from reference TRBV2 and TRBJ2-7, reads EPEVTQTPSHQVTQMGQEVILRCVPISNHLYFYWYRQILGQKVEFLVSFYNNEISEKSEIFDDQFSVERPDGSNFTLKIRSTKLEDSAMYFCASSDGHNSYEQYFGPGTRLTVT.

The rearrangement links TRBV7-9 to TRBJ2-7; D is tentatively TRBD1 or TRBD2 (5 bases each). V was shortened by 0 bases and J by 4 bases, with 16 bases between the two germline ends. CDR1 and CDR2 (germline): SEHNR, FQNEAQ (reference sequence). This CDR3 has 16 amino acids. The CDR3 region has the DNA TGTGCCAGCAGCTTAGCCGGGGACGCTCAGGAATACGAGCAGTACTTC. It is translated as CASSLAGDAQEYEQYF.

The chain has TRBV10-3 and TRBJ1-5, with TRBD1 as a possible D gene (5 bases). This CDR3 region has 16 residues. V was trimmed by 3 bases and J by 3 bases, leaving 15 bases between them. Germline CDR1 is ENHRY and CDR2 is SYGVKD. CDR3 region: CAISDWDSGANQPQHF. CDR3 DNA sequence: TGTGCCATCAGTGACTGGGACTCCGGGGCCAATCAGCCCCAGCATTTT.

The V gene is TRBV7-9, the J gene TRBJ1-4; 8 positions agree with TRBD1. The CDR3 has 16 residues. The germline V gene encodes CDR1 SEHNR and CDR2 FQNEAQ (reference sequence). The trim removed 1 base at V and 0 bases at J, leaving 1 base unmatched. Here the CDR3 reads CASSLGQGTTNEKLFF. In nucleotides, the CDR3 is TGTGCCAGCAGCTTAGGACAGGGGACAACTAATGAAAAACTGTTTTTT.

V is TRBV4-1 and J is TRBJ1-5, with 8 bases lining up with TRBD1. The length of the CDR3 is 15 residues. Looked up from germline, CDR1 is MGHRA and CDR2 is YSYEKL. Losses at the gene ends were 3 bases for V and 5 bases for J; bases not matched to a gene: 6. The CDR3 nucleotides read TGCGCCAGCAGCCAGGCAGGGGGCAGTTATCAGCCCCAGCATTTT. It specifies CASSQAGGSYQPQHF.

The CDR3 region is CASKGGKNIQYF. CDR3 DNA: TGTGCCAGCAAAGGGGGCAAAAACATTCAGTACTTC. This rearrangement joins TRBV27 to TRBJ2-4, with D maybe TRBD1 (6 bases). CDR1 is MNHEY and CDR2 is SMNVEV in the germline V gene (reference sequence). V lost 7 bases, J lost 3 bases, and 7 bases lay in between. This CDR3 is built from 12 residues.

V usage is TRBV27 and J usage is TRBJ2-1; tentatively, D is TRBD2 (5 bases). V was trimmed by 6 bases and J by 5 bases, leaving 20 bases between them. The CDR3 consists of 16 residues. Germline CDR1 is MNHEY and CDR2 is SMNVEV (reference sequence). The CDR3 sequence: CASSRAVWAGDNEQFF. CDR3 coding DNA: TGTGCCAGCAGCCGCGCGGTCTGGGCGGGTGACAATGAGCAGTTCTTC.

The count of this clone is one. The chain employs TRBV18 and TRBJ2-3; 11 bases are shared with TRBD2. V trimming: 3 bases; J trimming: 2 bases; junction bases outside the gene matches: 7. Germline values: CDR1 KGHSH, CDR2 LQKENI. The CDR3 runs to 17 residues. The CDR3: CASSPRASGRSTDTQYF. The CDR3 bases are TGTGCCAGCTCACCTCGGGCTAGCGGGAGGTCCACAGATACGCAGTATTTT.

The chain has TRBV19 and TRBJ2-7; D gene uncertain. CDR1 is LNHDA, CDR2 SQIVND, per germline (reference sequence). This CDR3 contains 14 residues. V gave up 3 bases and J gave up 0 bases, with 9 bases separating them. The CDR3 coding sequence is TGTGCCAGTAGTATTGCTAGTAGCTCCTACGAGCAGTACTTC. This translates into CASSIASSSYEQYF.

The chain uses TRBV4-1 and TRBJ1-5; 7 bases agree with TRBD1. Germline V gene data show CDR1 as MGHRA and CDR2 as YSYEKL. The CDR3 runs 15 residues. Trimming took 3 bases from V and 11 from J; bases not matched to a gene: 13. The chain's CDR3 is CASSHTQGTQLSQHF. As DNA, the CDR3 is TGCGCCAGCAGCCACACACAGGGGACCCAGCTCTCCCAGCATTTT.

This chain's CDR3 is CASSRPPAGSDTQYF. The CDR3 DNA sequence: TGCGCCAGCAGCCGCCCTCCCGCAGGGTCAGATACGCAGTATTTT. The chain couples TRBV4-1 to TRBJ2-3, with a weak D call TRBD1 (5 bases). The CDR3 runs 15 residues. V was cut by 4 bases and J by 4 bases, with 15 bases left in between. Germline CDR1 is MGHRA and CDR2 is YSYEKL.

This sequence joins TRBV6-6 and TRBJ2-1; 7 nucleotides line up with TRBD1. With V trimmed by 2 bases and J by 7 bases, 8 bases remained unmatched. Germline-derived CDR1 and CDR2 are MNHNY and SVGAGI (reference sequence). The CDR3 length is 15 residues. CDR3 in amino acids: CASSYPPSGGNEQFF. In DNA, the CDR3 is TGTGCCAGCAGTTACCCACCCTCAGGGGGTAATGAGCAGTTCTTC.

The chain links TRBV7-9 to TRBJ2-2, with 9 bases lining up with TRBD1. Losses at the gene ends were 1 base for V and 6 bases for J; bases not matched to a gene: 15. The CDR3 is 19 residues long. CDR1 and CDR2 (germline): SEHNR, FQNEAQ (reference sequence). DNA of the CDR3: TGTGCCAGCAGCTTAGGCCTACCTCCGCGGGGACAGGGTCCCGGGGAGCTGTTTTTT. Protein sequence: CASSLGLPPRGQGPGELFF.

The gene calls are TRBV7-2 and TRBJ2-2, with TRBD2 matching 13 bases. CDR1 and CDR2 from the germline V gene are SGHTA and FQGNSA. J gave up 7 bases and V 5 bases, and 13 bases lay outside the gene matches. The CDR3 sequence is 18 residues long. In DNA form, the CDR3 reads TGTGCCAGCAGCCCGCGTTCGACTAGCGGGAGGACCGTCGGGGAGCTGTTTTTT. Protein product: CASSPRSTSGRTVGELFF. The whole variable domain, filled in from reference TRBV7-2 and TRBJ2-2, reads GAGVSQSPSNKVTEKGKDVELRCDPISGHTALYWYRQSLGQGLEFLIYFQGNSAPDKSGLPSDRFSAERTGGSVSTLTIQRTQQEDSAVYLCASSPRSTSGRTVGELFFGEGSRLTVL.

The chain joins TRBV2 to TRBJ1-2; D is unresolved. The CDR3 runs to 13 residues. CDR1 and CDR2 from the germline V gene are SNHLY and FYNNEI. The CDR3 protein is CPYVGLRHYGYTF. The CDR3 DNA sequence: TGTCCCTATGTCGGGTTGAGGCACTATGGCTACACCTTC.